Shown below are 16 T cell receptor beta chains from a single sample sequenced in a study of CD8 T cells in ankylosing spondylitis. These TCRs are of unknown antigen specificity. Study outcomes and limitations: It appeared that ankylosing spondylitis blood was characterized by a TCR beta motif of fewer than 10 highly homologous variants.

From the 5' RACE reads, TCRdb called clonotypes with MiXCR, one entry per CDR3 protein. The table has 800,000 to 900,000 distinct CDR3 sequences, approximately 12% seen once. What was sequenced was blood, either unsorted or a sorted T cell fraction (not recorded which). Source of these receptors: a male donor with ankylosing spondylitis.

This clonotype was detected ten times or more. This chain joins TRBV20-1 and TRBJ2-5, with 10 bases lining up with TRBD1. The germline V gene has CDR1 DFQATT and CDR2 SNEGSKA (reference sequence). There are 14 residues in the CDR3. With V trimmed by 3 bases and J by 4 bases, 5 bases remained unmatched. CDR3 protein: CSARGQGFRETQYF. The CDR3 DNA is TGCAGTGCTAGGGGACAGGGGTTTCGAGAGACCCAGTACTTC.

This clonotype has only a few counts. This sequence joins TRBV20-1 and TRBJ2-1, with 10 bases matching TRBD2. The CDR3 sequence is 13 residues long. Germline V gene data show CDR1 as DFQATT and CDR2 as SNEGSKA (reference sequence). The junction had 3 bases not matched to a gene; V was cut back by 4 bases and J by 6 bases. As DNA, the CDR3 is TGCAGTGCTACTAGCGGGGGCCGCAATGAGCAGTTCTTC. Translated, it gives CSATSGGRNEQFF.

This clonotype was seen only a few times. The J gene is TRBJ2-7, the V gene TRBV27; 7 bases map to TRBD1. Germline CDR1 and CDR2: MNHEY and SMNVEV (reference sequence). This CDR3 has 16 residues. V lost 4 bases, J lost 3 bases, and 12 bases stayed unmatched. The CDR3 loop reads CASSSPGTEKDYEQYF. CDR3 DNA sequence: TGTGCCAGCAGTTCACCCGGGACAGAAAAAGACTACGAGCAGTACTTC.

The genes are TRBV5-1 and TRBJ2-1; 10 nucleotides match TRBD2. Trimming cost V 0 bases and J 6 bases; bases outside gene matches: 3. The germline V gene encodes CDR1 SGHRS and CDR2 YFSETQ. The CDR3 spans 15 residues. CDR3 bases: TGCGCCAGCAGCTTGGTACTAGCGGGGCGCAATGAGCAGTTCTTC. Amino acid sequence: CASSLVLAGRNEQFF.

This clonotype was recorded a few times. CDR3 region: CASRNPGQGFEQFF. CDR3 bases: TGTGCCAGCAGGAATCCGGGACAGGGCTTTGAGCAGTTCTTC. The chain is built from TRBV6-1 and TRBJ2-1; 9 bases align to TRBD1. Per the germline V gene, CDR1 is MNHNS and CDR2 is SASEGT. The CDR3 length is 14 residues. The trim removed 6 bases at V and 9 bases at J, leaving 9 bases unmatched.

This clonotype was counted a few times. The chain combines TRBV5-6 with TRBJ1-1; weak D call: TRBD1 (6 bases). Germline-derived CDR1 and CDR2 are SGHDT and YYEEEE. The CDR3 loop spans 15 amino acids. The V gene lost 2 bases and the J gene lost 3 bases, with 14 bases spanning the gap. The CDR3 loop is CASSLGWGGDTEAFF. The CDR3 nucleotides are TGTGCCAGCAGCTTAGGTTGGGGGGGCGACACTGAAGCTTTCTTT.

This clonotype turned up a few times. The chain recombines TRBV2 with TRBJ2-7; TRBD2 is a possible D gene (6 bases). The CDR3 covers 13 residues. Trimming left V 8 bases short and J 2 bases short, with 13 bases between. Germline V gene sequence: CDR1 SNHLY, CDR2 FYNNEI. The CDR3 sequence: CASRLGEAYEQYF. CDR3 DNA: TGTGCCAGCCGGCTCGGGGAGGCCTACGAGCAGTACTTC.

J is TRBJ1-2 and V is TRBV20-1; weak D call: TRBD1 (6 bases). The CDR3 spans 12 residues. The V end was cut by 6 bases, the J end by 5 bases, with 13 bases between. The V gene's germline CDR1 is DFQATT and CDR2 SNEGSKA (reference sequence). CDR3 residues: CSAPRTVYGYTF. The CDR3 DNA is TGCAGTGCCCCTCGGACAGTTTATGGCTACACCTTC.

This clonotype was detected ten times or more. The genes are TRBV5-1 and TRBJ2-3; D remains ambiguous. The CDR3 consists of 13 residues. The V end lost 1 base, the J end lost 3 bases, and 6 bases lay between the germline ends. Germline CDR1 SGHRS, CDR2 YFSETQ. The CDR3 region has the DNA TGCGCCAGCAGCTTGACATCTACAGATACGCAGTATTTT. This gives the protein CASSLTSTDTQYF.

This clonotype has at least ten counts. The CDR3: CSASGAGWVNQPQHF. DNA of the CDR3: TGCAGTGCTAGTGGAGCCGGGTGGGTCAATCAGCCCCAGCATTTT. The V gene is TRBV20-1, the J gene TRBJ1-5; the D is unclear. The CDR3 loop spans 15 amino acids. The germline V gene encodes CDR1 DFQATT and CDR2 SNEGSKA (reference sequence). V was trimmed by 3 bases and J by 3 bases, leaving 15 bases between them.

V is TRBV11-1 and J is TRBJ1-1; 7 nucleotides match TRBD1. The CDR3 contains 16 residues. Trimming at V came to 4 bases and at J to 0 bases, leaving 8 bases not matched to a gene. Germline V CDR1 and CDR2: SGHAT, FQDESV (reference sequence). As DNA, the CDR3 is TGTGCCAGCAGCTCCGGTGGGACAGCCCTGAACACTGAAGCTTTCTTT. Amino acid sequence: CASSSGGTALNTEAFF.

CDR3 in DNA: TGTGCCAGCAGCCAAGCCTCAGGACAGGCCACCTACGAGCAGTACTTC. It encodes CASSQASGQATYEQYF. The V gene is TRBV4-2, the J gene TRBJ2-7; 7 nucleotides match TRBD1. The V gene end was trimmed by 1 base and the J gene end by 2 bases; junction bases not matched to a gene: 8. The CDR3 runs 16 residues. Germline CDR1 is LGHNA and CDR2 is YNFKEQ.

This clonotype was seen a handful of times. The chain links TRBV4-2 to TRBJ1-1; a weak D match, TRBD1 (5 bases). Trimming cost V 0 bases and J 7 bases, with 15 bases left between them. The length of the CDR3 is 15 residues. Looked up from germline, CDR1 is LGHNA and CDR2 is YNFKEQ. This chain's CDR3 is CASSQDVFAGLEAFF. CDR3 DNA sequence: TGTGCCAGCAGCCAAGATGTGTTCGCAGGGCTTGAAGCTTTCTTT.

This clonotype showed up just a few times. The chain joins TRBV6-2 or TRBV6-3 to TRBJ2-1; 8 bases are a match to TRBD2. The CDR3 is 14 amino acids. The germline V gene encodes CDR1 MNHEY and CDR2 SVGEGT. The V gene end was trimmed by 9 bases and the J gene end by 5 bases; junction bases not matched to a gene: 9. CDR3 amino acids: CASVSGRAHNEQFF. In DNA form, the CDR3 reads TGTGCCAGTGTCAGCGGGAGAGCACACAATGAGCAGTTCTTC.

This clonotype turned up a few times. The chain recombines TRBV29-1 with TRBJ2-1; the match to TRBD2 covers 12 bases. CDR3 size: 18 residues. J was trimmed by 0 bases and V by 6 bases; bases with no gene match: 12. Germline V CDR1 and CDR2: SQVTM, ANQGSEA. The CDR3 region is CSVFGLAGPQSSYNEQFF. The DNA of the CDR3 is TGCAGCGTCTTTGGACTAGCGGGGCCTCAAAGCTCCTACAATGAGCAGTTCTTC.

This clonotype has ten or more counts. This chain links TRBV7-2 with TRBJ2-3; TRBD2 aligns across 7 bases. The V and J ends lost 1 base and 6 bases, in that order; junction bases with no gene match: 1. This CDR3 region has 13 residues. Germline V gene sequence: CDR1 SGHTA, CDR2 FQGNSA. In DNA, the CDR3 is TGTGCCAGCAGCTTAGTCGGGGGGGATACGCAGTATTTT. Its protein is CASSLVGGDTQYF.